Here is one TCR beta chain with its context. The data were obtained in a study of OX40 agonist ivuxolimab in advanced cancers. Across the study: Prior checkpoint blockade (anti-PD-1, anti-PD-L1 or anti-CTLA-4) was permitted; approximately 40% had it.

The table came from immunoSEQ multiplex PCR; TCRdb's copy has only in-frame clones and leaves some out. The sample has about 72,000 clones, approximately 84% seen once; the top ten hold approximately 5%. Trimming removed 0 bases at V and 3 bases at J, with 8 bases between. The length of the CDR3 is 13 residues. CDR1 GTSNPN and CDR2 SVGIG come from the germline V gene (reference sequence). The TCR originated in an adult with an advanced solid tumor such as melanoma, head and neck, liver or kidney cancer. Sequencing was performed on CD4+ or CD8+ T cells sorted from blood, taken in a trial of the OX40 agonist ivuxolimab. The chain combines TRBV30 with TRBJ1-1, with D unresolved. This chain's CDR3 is CAWSVRGDTEAFF. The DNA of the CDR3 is TGTGCCTGGAGTGTACGGGGTGACACTGAAGCTTTCTTT.